This T cell receptor (beta chain) was obtained from a study of T cells after yellow fever vaccination. In the study overall: SMART-Seq v4 Ultra Low Input served to prepare low-cell-number fractions.

Overall study findings and caveats: One caveat is that FACS-sorted repertoires could contain abundant clonotypes contaminating from the bulk population. Weaker, the secondary response had a peak occurring faster, on day 5 versus 15.

V lost 4 bases and J lost 7, with 23 bases in between. This CDR3 is 16 amino acids long. CDR1 and CDR2 (germline): MNHEY, SVGEGT. Template switching by 5'RACE produced TCR cDNA, adding a universal primer site and UMIs. TCRdb re-called the 5' RACE reads through MiXCR, storing one row per CDR3 protein. The table shows around 550,000 distinct CDR3 sequences, with 19% occurring only once. For this clonotype: Its specificity is not known.

The sequence was collected from a man aged 25-40 years who received the YFV17D yellow fever vaccine. Source: PBMCs, taken 15 days after the yellow fever booster vaccination. The chain is built from TRBV6-2 or TRBV6-3 and TRBJ2-7, with D possibly matching TRBD2 (5 bases). CDR3: CASSSGGRSSPREQYF. The CDR3 DNA reads as TGTGCCAGCAGTTCCGGCGGGCGCTCTTCCCCGAGGGAGCAGTACTTC.